The clone carrying this T cell receptor (beta chain) was observed a few times. Its antigen is currently unknown. Since all of the isolated RNA was reverse transcribed, expressed TCRB transcripts were what got sequenced. Millions of reads, on average, came from each naive, central memory and regulatory T cell sample. Data came from immunoSEQ multiplex PCR; TCRdb stores just in-frame clones and leaves some out. The data show about 340,000 clones, with 13% seen just once and roughly 0.015% held by the top ten. This specimen belongs to a study of beta chain features in type 1 diabetes. Study-level information: The samples had more than 95 million sorted cells examined in all.

The V and J ends lost 7 bases and 4 bases, in that order; junction bases with no gene match: 12. This CDR3 region has 17 residues. From germline, CDR1 is MDHEN and CDR2 SYDVKM. The study's findings and limits: A closer apparent resemblance between naive, central memory and Treg TCRB repertoires was seen in patients than in healthy donors. Shortening that was moderate but significant affected the TCRB CDR3s of Type 1 diabetes patients in all four CD4+ subsets. Researchers could not determine here whether HLA type influences TCRB rearrangement.

This sequence was found in a woman aged 18-30 years with type 1 diabetes. The sample taken for sequencing was naive CD4+ T cells from blood. This rearrangement joins TRBV28 to TRBJ2-2, with 10 bases fitting TRBD2. This chain's CDR3 is CASKGSSGRVGTGELFF. The CDR3 DNA reads TGTGCCAGCAAAGGGTCGAGCGGGAGGGTAGGCACCGGGGAGCTGTTTTTT. Full variable domain (rest looked up from reference TRBV28 and TRBJ2-2): DVKVTQSSRYLVKRTGEKVFLECVQDMDHENMFWYRQDPGLGLRLIYFSYDVKMKEKGDIPEGYSVSREKKERFSLILESASTNQTSMYLCASKGSSGRVGTGELFFGEGSRLTVL.